This T cell receptor beta chain was identified in a study of shared clonotypes between healthy human individuals. To note about this clone: Its antigen is as yet unknown.

CD4+ cells were split into CD45RA+ naive and CD45RA-negative memory subsets. Generated by immunoSEQ multiplex PCR, the TCRdb table keeps only in-frame clones and is missing some. The table records over a million clones, 98% of them present only once. Study outcomes and limitations: Researchers sampled only blood; tissue repertoires likely differ. Rarefaction analysis demonstrated incomplete sorted-subset sequencing notwithstanding large depth. Larger estimated richness was generally recorded for naive subsets relative to memory subsets.

The TCR comes from a man in his thirties or forties in good health. What was sequenced was naive CD4+ T cells sorted from blood. As to subset: CD45RA+ positively selected.

CDR3 loop: CASIGRENTGELFF. The DNA for the CDR3 is TGTGCCAGCATTGGGAGAGAGAACACCGGGGAGCTGTTTTTT. V is TRBV19 and J is TRBJ2-2, with a tentative D call TRBD2 (5 bases). The CDR3 extends over 14 amino acids. The germline V gene has CDR1 LNHDA and CDR2 SQIVND (reference sequence). V lost 9 bases and J 1 base, leaving 12 bases between the germline ends. Supplemented by reference TRBV19 and TRBJ2-2, the full variable domain reads DGGITQSPKYLFRKEGQNVTLSCEQNLNHDAMYWYRQDPGQGLRLIYYSQIVNDFQKGDIAEGYSVSREKKESFPLTVTSAQKNPTAFYLCASIGRENTGELFFGEGSRLTVL.